This T cell receptor (beta chain) was recorded in a study of identifying expanded T cells in peripheral blood. Only in-frame clones appear in the TCRdb table, and some are missing; sequencing was by immunoSEQ multiplex PCR. The sample includes some 65,000 clones, approximately 83% seen only once; the top ten take 19%. This clone was counted only a few times. Trimming cost V 4 bases and J 1 base, with 17 bases left between them. Germline CDR1 is SGHNT and CDR2 is YYREEE (reference sequence). The CDR3 is 16 residues long. Collection occurred without any documented infections or immune events in donors. The sample consisted of blood. This TCR was recovered from a person aged 18-70 years in good health. The V call is TRBV5-4, the J call TRBJ1-1; D gene ambiguous. The CDR3 sequence is CASSPNQVVSNTEAFF. The CDR3 DNA follows: TGTGCCAGCAGCCCCAATCAGGTGGTTTCGAACACTGAAGCTTTCTTT.